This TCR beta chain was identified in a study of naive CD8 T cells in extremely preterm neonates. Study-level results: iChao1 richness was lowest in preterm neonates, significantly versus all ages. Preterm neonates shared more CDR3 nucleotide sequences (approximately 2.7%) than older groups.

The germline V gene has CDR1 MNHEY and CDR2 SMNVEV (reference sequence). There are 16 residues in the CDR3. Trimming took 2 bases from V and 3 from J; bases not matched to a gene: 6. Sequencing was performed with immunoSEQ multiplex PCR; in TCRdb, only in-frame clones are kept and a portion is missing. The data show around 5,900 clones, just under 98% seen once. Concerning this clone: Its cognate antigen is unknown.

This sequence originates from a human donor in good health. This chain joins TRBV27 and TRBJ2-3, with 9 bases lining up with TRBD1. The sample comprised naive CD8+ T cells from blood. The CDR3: CASSLHRDRVTDTQYF. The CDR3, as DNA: TGTGCCAGCAGTTTACACCGGGACAGGGTAACAGATACGCAGTATTTT.